The TCR beta chain under discussion was sequenced for a study of cytomegalovirus exposure and HLA in healthy donors. In regard to this clone: No antigen is known for it.

Germline lookup yields CDR1 SQVTM and CDR2 ANQGSEA. This CDR3 is built from 12 residues. V lost 6 bases and J lost 6, with 14 bases in between. The PCR used 60 Vbeta and 13 Jbeta primers. Produced via immunoSEQ multiplex PCR; TCRdb's table is partial and in-frame only. This sample carries roughly 150,000 clones, approximately 70% of them seen once, and the ten largest clones take approximately 5.1%. General study findings and limits: A later analysis, which compared TCR beta chains of equal frequency, found the HLA-associated ones more clonally expanded. It was likely that a cluster of highly shared sequence variants was a sequencing artifact.

Donors showed nominal health when sampled, although they likely had unrecorded immune exposures. The chain is built from TRBV29-1 and TRBJ1-2, with TRBD1 as a possible D gene (5 bases). Sequenced material: PBMCs. The clonotype comes from a woman aged 18 to 35 in good health and CMV-seropositive. The CDR3 region has the DNA TGCAGCGTCCAGACAGCAAGGGATGGCTACACCTTC. The encoded protein is CSVQTARDGYTF.